The entry below describes one T cell receptor beta chain. Antigen specificity is unknown. This CDR3 region has 14 residues. Germline loops: CDR1 SGHNT, CDR2 YYREEE (reference sequence). Trimming took 0 bases from V and 13 from J; bases not matched to a gene: 7. The time point: newly diagnosed GD, antithyroid drugs for less than 3 months. After RNA was extracted from PBMCs, the TCR library was made from it. Diagnoses of Graves' disease were made by American Thyroid Association guidelines. This specimen comes from a study of regulatory T cells in long-lasting Graves disease. Through Arm-PCR of CDR3 regions and iRepertoire HTBI primers, TCR beta libraries were built. TCRdb recomputed calls from the multiplex PCR reads with MiXCR, one row per CDR3 protein. This sample carries around 400,000 distinct CDR3 sequences, 15% of them seen once, and the ten largest clones take approximately 7.6%. The study's findings and limits: Few sampled subjects may have lowered accuracy. TCR diversity was lower in persistent than newly diagnosed Graves' disease.

These data also featured in a second study, about T cells in Graves' hyperthyroidism and ophthalmopathy.

V usage is TRBV5-4 and J usage is TRBJ1-6; 7 bases line up with TRBD1. This clonotype was obtained from a woman between 40 and 55 years old with Graves disease. The material was peripheral blood mononuclear cells (PBMCs), obtained at new diagnosis, from a patient treated with antithyroid drugs. The CDR3 DNA reads TGTGCCAGCAGCTTGGGGACAGGCGGATTTCCCCTCCACTTT. Translation gives CASSLGTGGFPLHF.